These 7 T cell receptor beta chains were all obtained from the same sample, sequenced in a study of PD-1 blockade in classical Hodgkin lymphoma (TCRdb year 2020). The sample's time point, from its label and the paper: cycle 4 day 1 (C4D1), after six to seven weeks of nivolumab. All trial patients had relapsed after autologous stem cell transplantation, with cohorts A, B and C differing in prior brentuximab vedotin exposure. Library construction relied on the immunoSEQ multiplex PCR assay. TCRdb retrieved this table from immuneACCESS and kept in-frame rearrangements only. Not all clones are present; in checked studies, unresolved V genes account for under half, and no reason is known for the remainder. Present in this sample are 96,000 or so clones, just over 90% of which were seen just once. Jointly, the top ten make up approximately 2% of the sample. The sequenced sample was peripheral blood mononuclear cells (PBMCs), obtained before the fourth cycle of nivolumab. These receptor sequences come from a human donor with classical Hodgkin lymphoma.

This chain connects TRBV6-6 to TRBJ2-1; TRBD2 matches 9 bases. Germline loops: CDR1 MNHNY, CDR2 SVGAGI (reference sequence). The CDR3 consists of 15 residues. Unmatched junction bases numbered 6, after V lost 2 bases and J lost 7 bases. CDR3 nucleotide sequence: TGTGCCAGCAGTTACGGCCTAGCGGGAAGAAATGAGCAGTTCTTC. It translates to CASSYGLAGRNEQFF.

This chain uses TRBV9 with TRBJ1-5, with 9 bases aligning to TRBD1. J gave up 8 bases and V 3 bases, and 6 bases lay outside the gene matches. This CDR3 spans 14 amino acids. Germline CDR1 is SGDLS and CDR2 is YYNGEE. CDR3 DNA sequence: TGTGCCAGCAGCGCCCGACAGGGGGGTGAGCCCCAGCATTTT. Amino acids: CASSARQGGEPQHF.

This clone was counted once. J is TRBJ2-7 and V is TRBV4-1; the D gene is possibly TRBD2 (5 bases). The CDR3 consists of 18 residues. From germline, CDR1 is MGHRA and CDR2 YSYEKL. Trimming cost V 2 bases and J 0 bases, with 20 bases left between them. The CDR3 nucleotides are TGCGCCAGCAGCCAAACTGCCATGGAGGATGTTGGCTCCTACGAGCAGTACTTC. Amino acids: CASSQTAMEDVGSYEQYF.

J is TRBJ1-1 and V is TRBV28, with D unresolved. Between the trimmed V and J ends, which lost 5 bases and 1 base, there was a span of 17 bases. This CDR3 spans 16 amino acids. Germline CDR1 reads MDHEN; CDR2 reads SYDVKM. The CDR3 DNA follows: TGTGCCAGCAGTCCCTTTACCAAACCAAAGAACACTGAAGCTTTCTTT. This gives the protein CASSPFTKPKNTEAFF.

The genes are TRBV5-1 and TRBJ1-5, with a tentative D call TRBD1 (5 bases). V was pared by 2 bases and J by 5 bases, with 14 bases between. This CDR3 comprises 15 residues. Germline CDR1 and CDR2: SGHRS and YFSETQ. CDR3 DNA: TGCGCCAGCAGCTTAGAACCGGGACGACATCAGCCCCAGCATTTT. This encodes CASSLEPGRHQPQHF.

The rearrangement joins TRBV19 to TRBJ1-2; D not resolved. The CDR3 covers 15 residues. Germline lookup yields CDR1 LNHDA and CDR2 SQIVND (reference sequence). V was pared by 5 bases and J by 3 bases, with 16 bases between. Here the CDR3 DNA reads TGTGCCAGTAGTCTCCCCTCCACGGCGGACTATGGCTACACCTTC. As protein: CASSLPSTADYGYTF.

V and J are TRBV5-1 and TRBJ2-1; 12 bases align to TRBD2. The CDR3 is 18 residues long. CDR1 and CDR2 from the germline V gene are SGHRS and YFSETQ. V was clipped by 3 bases and J by 7 bases; unmatched bases: 14. The CDR3 reads CASSSAFSTSGRRNEQFF. In DNA, the CDR3 is TGCGCCAGCAGCTCCGCTTTTAGCACTAGCGGGAGGCGAAATGAGCAGTTCTTC.